Presented here are 14 T cell receptor beta chains from one specimen sequenced in a study of T cell changes during pregnancy in multiple sclerosis (dated by TCRdb to between 2018 and 2021). Libraries were built with the immunoSEQ multiplex PCR assay. The source is immuneACCESS, and TCRdb retained only in-frame sequences with V and J called. Part of the clones is not carried over; for the studies checked, unresolved V genes explain less than half of this, and the remainder is unexplained. Recorded for this sample are tens of thousands of clones; about 93% of them occurred a single time. Together, the top ten hold 0.43% of the sample. Sample: CD4+ T cells from peripheral blood mononuclear cells, taken before pregnancy. The receptor set was obtained from a female donor with multiple sclerosis, enrolled in a pregnancy study.

The V call is TRBV28, the J call TRBJ1-6; no clear D. This CDR3 spans 12 amino acids. V gave up 6 bases and J gave up 9 bases, with 9 bases separating them. Germline CDR1 MDHEN, CDR2 SYDVKM. The DNA for the CDR3 is TGTGCCAGCAGCCCGCTTAGTTCACCCCTCCACTTT. This translates into CASSPLSSPLHF.

This clone occurred once. This chain uses TRBV27 with TRBJ1-1, with D maybe TRBD1 (5 bases). V lost 7 bases and J 9 bases, leaving 33 bases between the germline ends. Per the germline V gene, CDR1 is MNHEY and CDR2 is SMNVEV (reference sequence). The CDR3 length is 18 residues. The CDR3 bases are TGTGCCAGCACCCCCTCCCGGGCAAACGGGCCCAGGGTGGGGAAAGCTTTCTTT. This gives the protein CASTPSRANGPRVGKAFF.

The chain combines TRBV28 with TRBJ1-4; maybe TRBD1 (5 bases). The germline V gene has CDR1 MDHEN and CDR2 SYDVKM. The CDR3 extends over 14 amino acids. Trimming stripped 2 bases from V and 8 bases from J, with 12 bases between. Here the CDR3 DNA reads TGTGCCAGCAGTTTACGGCCAGGGTGGGAAAAACTGTTTTTT. This codes for CASSLRPGWEKLFF.

This sequence joins TRBV19 and TRBJ1-4; TRBD1 is a possible D gene (6 bases). Germline V gives CDR1 LNHDA, CDR2 SQIVND (reference sequence). Trimming shortened V by 6 bases and J by 3 bases, and 11 bases separated the two germline ends. The CDR3 is made up of 14 amino acids. In DNA, the CDR3 is TGTGCCAGTAGCAGGACAGCCGCTAATGAAAAACTGTTTTTT. Its protein product is CASSRTAANEKLFF.

This clone was recorded a few times. This rearrangement joins TRBV7-2 to TRBJ1-3; D unresolved. Germline V gene data show CDR1 as SGHTA and CDR2 as FQGNSA. Trimming shortened V by 2 bases and J by 4 bases, and 12 bases separated the two germline ends. This CDR3 is built from 15 residues. This CDR3 reads CASSLSRVAGNTIYF. CDR3 nucleotides: TGTGCCAGCAGCTTATCTCGGGTGGCCGGAAACACCATATATTTT.

This clone turned up a few times. The genes are TRBV18 and TRBJ1-3; 8 bases agree with TRBD1. CDR3 length equals 18 residues. V dropped 1 base and J dropped 3; count of bases not matched to a gene: 11. In germline, CDR1 is KGHSH, CDR2 LQKENI. The CDR3 is CASSPLPAAGQGGNTIYF. CDR3 in DNA: TGTGCCAGCTCACCACTCCCTGCCGCTGGACAGGGTGGAAACACCATATATTTT.

The chain uses TRBV5-1 and TRBJ2-7; D might be TRBD1 (6 bases). The CDR3 is 14 amino acids. The germline CDR1 and CDR2 sequences are SGHRS and YFSETQ. Trimming shortened V by 0 bases and J by 0 bases, and 7 bases separated the two germline ends. Here the CDR3 reads CASSLDRVSYEQYF. In DNA, the CDR3 is TGCGCCAGCAGCTTGGACAGGGTCTCCTACGAGCAGTACTTC.

CDR3 sequence (DNA): TGTGCCAGCAGCCAAGATGGGGGGTCTGTTATTTCACCCCTCCACTTT. Translation gives CASSQDGGSVISPLHF. V is TRBV14 and J is TRBJ1-6, with D possibly being TRBD1 (5 bases). Germline CDR1 SGHDN, CDR2 FVKESK. The germline V and J ends were trimmed by 0 bases and 9 bases, with 15 bases remaining between them. The CDR3 is 16 residues long.

The genes are TRBV6-5 and TRBJ2-5, with 7 bases lining up with TRBD1. With 7 bases clipped from V and 4 bases from J, the junction kept 6 bases outside the gene matches. Germline V gives CDR1 MNHEY, CDR2 SVGAGI. This CDR3 contains 13 residues. In DNA, the CDR3 is TGTGCCAGCAACAGGGGTAGGGGAGAGACCCAGTACTTC. Translating it yields CASNRGRGETQYF.

This clone was observed a few times. The V gene is TRBV15, the J gene TRBJ2-5, with 11 nucleotides matching TRBD2. The CDR3 covers 20 residues. J gave up 0 bases and V 1 base, and 13 bases lay outside the gene matches. Germline CDR1 and CDR2: LNHNV and YYDKDF (reference sequence). CDR3 sequence reads: CATSRGASGGLSTYQETQYF. CDR3 DNA: TGTGCCACCAGCAGAGGGGCTAGCGGGGGGCTCTCCACGTACCAAGAGACCCAGTACTTC.

This chain uses TRBV5-5 with TRBJ2-1; D unresolved. V was cut by 1 base and J by 0 bases, with 8 bases left in between. From germline, CDR1 is SGHKS and CDR2 YYEKEE (reference sequence). CDR3 size: 15 residues. For the CDR3, the DNA is TGTGCCAGCAGCTTGTATCCGAGCTCCTACAATGAGCAGTTCTTC. This gives the protein CASSLYPSSYNEQFF.

Concerning this clone itself: The junction does not match germline at one end; this may be a read error. The V and J genes are TRBV7-7 and TRBJ2-7; TRBD1 agrees at 10 bases. The germline V gene has CDR1 SSHAT and CDR2 FNYEAQ (reference sequence). The CDR3 length is 16 residues. CDR3 in DNA: TGTGCTAGCAGCTTAAAGGGACAGGGGTACTCCTACGAGCAGTACTTC. Protein sequence: CASSLKGQGYSYEQYF.

This rearrangement joins TRBV18 to TRBJ2-5, with 9 bases matching TRBD1. With 4 bases clipped from V and 4 bases from J, the junction kept 7 bases outside the gene matches. CDR1 is KGHSH, CDR2 LQKENI, per germline. This CDR3 region has 15 residues. CDR3 nucleotides: TGTGCCAGCTCACATCCGGGACAGGGTTCAGAGACCCAGTACTTC. Its protein product is CASSHPGQGSETQYF.

The chain joins TRBV14 to TRBJ2-3; perhaps TRBD2 as D (6 bases). V gave up 2 bases and J gave up 6 bases, with 15 bases separating them. Germline CDR1 and CDR2: SGHDN and FVKESK. This CDR3 is built from 15 residues. CDR3 in amino acids: CASSQLLAIWDTQYF. DNA for the CDR3: TGTGCCAGCAGCCAACTACTAGCAATATGGGATACGCAGTATTTT.